These 4 T cell receptor beta chains originate from one sample sequenced in a study of blood T cell repertoires in COVID-19. Sequencing used immunoSEQ multiplex PCR; TCRdb keeps in-frame clones, though not all of them. This table has 150,000 to 200,000 clones, about 80% appearing once. Sequencing was performed on peripheral blood. These receptor sequences come from a human donor with acute or convalescent COVID-19. The donor label of this sample is uncertain.

This clone was recorded once. J is TRBJ2-3 and V is TRBV11-2; D is uncertain. This CDR3 is built from 17 residues. V lost 5 bases and J 4 bases, leaving 22 bases between the germline ends. CDR1 SGHAT and CDR2 FQNNGV come from the germline V gene. The CDR3 region is CASSPYPRPQGADTQYF. The CDR3 nucleotides read TGTGCCAGCAGCCCGTACCCGAGGCCACAAGGAGCAGATACGCAGTATTTT.

In its sample, this clone was seen once. The V gene is TRBV5-8, the J gene TRBJ2-2, with TRBD2 matching over 14 bases. Germline CDR1 and CDR2: SGHTS and YDEGEE. Unmatched junction bases numbered 8, after V lost 4 bases and J lost 6 bases. This CDR3 has 17 amino acids. For the CDR3, the DNA is TGTGCCAGCAGCCCGACTAGCGGGGGGGCTCGGGCCGGGGAGCTGTTTTTT. Protein sequence: CASSPTSGGARAGELFF.

This chain connects TRBV6-5 to TRBJ2-7; 7 nucleotides line up with TRBD1. Germline CDR1 reads MNHEY; CDR2 reads SVGAGI. V was clipped by 6 bases and J by 2 bases; unmatched bases: 4. The CDR3 contains 13 residues. The CDR3: CASSRDRPYEQYF. The CDR3 DNA is TGTGCCAGCAGCCGGGACAGACCCTACGAGCAGTACTTC.

The chain employs TRBV5-6 and TRBJ2-7; 7 bases are shared with TRBD1. From germline, CDR1 is SGHDT and CDR2 YYEEEE. CDR3 length: 15 amino acids. V was pared by 1 base and J by 3 bases, with 7 bases of the junction left unmatched. Written as DNA, the CDR3 is TGTGCCAGCAGCTTGAGGACAGGATCAGGCTACGAGCAGTACTTC. It yields the protein CASSLRTGSGYEQYF.